This T cell receptor (beta chain) was found in a study of molecular identifiers for immune sequencing clone quantification. Overall study context: Replicates partitioned RNA from about 20,000 or 100,000 naive CD8 cells into five parts, sequencing four.

The authors sorted naive CD8 T cells as CD8+CD4-CCR7+CD45RA+. TCRdb itself ran the PCR reads through MiXCR, one entry per CDR3 protein. The sample consists of hundreds of thousands of distinct CDR3 sequences, over 20% of them appearing once. Trimming took off 5 bases at V and 2 bases at J, with 18 bases between the two ends. Germline loops: CDR1 SEHNR, CDR2 FQNEAQ (reference sequence). CDR3 length equals 16 residues. The chain joins TRBV7-9 to TRBJ2-5, with unresolved D. The sequencing input was naive CD8+ T cells from blood, with Jurkat cell RNA spiked in. Subset reported: FACS-sorted CD8+CD4-CCR7+CD45RA+ naive T cells. This TCR came from a human donor in good health. Some libraries in this study had Jurkat cell RNA spiked in. The CDR3 protein is CASSPTPFLEQETQYF. In DNA, the CDR3 is TGTGCCAGCAGCCCTACCCCATTCTTGGAGCAAGAGACCCAGTACTTC.